This T cell receptor beta chain comes out of a study of blood T cell repertoires in COVID-19. CDR3 length equals 15 residues. Germline V gives CDR1 SGHTA, CDR2 FQGNSA. Trimming stripped 1 base from V and 1 base from J, with 8 bases between. The method was immunoSEQ multiplex PCR; TCRdb's version includes in-frame clones alone and lacks a portion of them. The data contain around 200,000 clones, around 84% of them singletons. The genes are TRBV7-2 and TRBJ1-5; D is uncertain. Material for sequencing was peripheral blood. This receptor was obtained from a man aged 45-60 years with acute or convalescent COVID-19. The CDR3 loop is CASSLDLVSNQPQHF. In DNA form, the CDR3 reads TGTGCCAGCAGCTTAGACTTAGTGAGCAATCAGCCCCAGCATTTT. Full variable domain (outside the CDR3, taken from reference TRBV7-2 and TRBJ1-5): GAGVSQSPSNKVTEKGKDVELRCDPISGHTALYWYRQSLGQGLEFLIYFQGNSAPDKSGLPSDRFSAERTGGSVSTLTIQRTQQEDSAVYLCASSLDLVSNQPQHFGDGTRLSIL.